The rows below give T cell receptor beta chains drawn from one sample of a study of shared clonotypes between healthy human individuals. Sequencing used immunoSEQ multiplex PCR; TCRdb keeps in-frame clones, though not all of them. This table has 2 million to 2.5 million clones, 80% to 95% appearing once. The sample consisted of naive CD4+ T cells from PBMCs. These receptor sequences come from a man younger than 35 in good health. Some clones in this sample may be carry-over from other donors' samples. CDR3s include the opening cysteine and the closing phenylalanine or tryptophan. The D gene is left open where the match is weak. Size is omitted from some rows. Given values are once, few, many or a class for expanded clones.

D	size	V	J	CDR3	DNA
TRBD1	NA	TRBV6-1	TRBJ1-1	CASRGGRDTEAFF	TGTGCCAGCCGAGGGGGCAGAGACACTGAAGCTTTCTTT
NA	NA	TRBV28	TRBJ2-5	CASGTPGETQYF	TGTGCCAGCGGTACTCCGGGGGAGACCCAGTACTTC
NA	NA	TRBV7-3	TRBJ1-1	CASSSPGTEAFF	TGTGCCAGCAGCTCCCCAGGAACTGAAGCTTTCTTT
NA	NA	TRBV11-2	TRBJ2-1	CASSPGTSRREQFF	TGTGCCAGCAGCCCCGGGACCTCCCGTAGGGAGCAGTTCTTC
NA	NA	TRBV5-1	TRBJ2-3	CASSTTSSTDTQYF	TGCGCCAGCAGCACGACCAGTAGCACAGATACGCAGTATTTT
NA	NA	TRBV5-1	TRBJ2-1	CASSVDTYNEQFF	TGCGCCAGCAGCGTGGACACCTACAATGAGCAGTTCTTC
TRBD1	once	TRBV4-1	TRBJ2-2	CASSQRQGNTGELFF	TGCGCCAGCAGCCAGAGACAGGGGAACACCGGGGAGCTGTTTTTT
NA	NA	TRBV27	TRBJ2-7	CASSFNRKTYEQYF	TGTGCCAGCAGTTTCAACAGGAAAACCTACGAGCAGTACTTC
TRBD1	NA	TRBV5-1	TRBJ2-5	CASSGTGVPTQYF	TGCGCCAGCAGTGGGACAGGGGTGCCCACCCAGTACTTC
NA	NA	TRBV14	TRBJ2-7	CASSQDIRRGSHEQYF	TGTGCCAGCAGCCAAGATATAAGGCGGGGATCCCACGAGCAGTACTTC
TRBD2	NA	TRBV5-4	TRBJ2-7	CASSTGLAGGRSYEQYF	TGTGCCAGCAGCACGGGACTAGCGGGAGGGCGCTCCTACGAGCAGTACTTC
NA	NA	TRBV9	TRBJ2-5	CASSVGGLGETQYF	TGTGCCAGCAGCGTTGGGGGTTTGGGAGAGACCCAGTACTTC
NA	few	TRBV30	TRBJ1-1	CAWSVTGITEAFF	TGTGCCTGGAGTGTCACAGGGATCACTGAAGCTTTCTTT
TRBD2	NA	TRBV11-3	TRBJ2-3	CASRDLAGAGDTQYF	TGTGCCAGCAGAGATTTAGCGGGAGCGGGAGATACGCAGTATTTT
NA	NA	TRBV14	TRBJ1-1	CASSQDQGNMNTEAFF	TGTGCCAGCAGCCAAGATCAGGGTAATATGAACACTGAAGCTTTCTTT